One sample yielded the 16 T cell receptor beta chains listed below, sequenced in a study of CD8 T cells in Susac syndrome. RNA totalling roughly 0.45 to 1 ug underwent reverse transcription with random hexamers. One entry per CDR3 protein, called by TCRdb with MiXCR from the immunoSEQ multiplex PCR reads. Of about 240,000 distinct CDR3 sequences listed, 90% to 96% are singletons. Sample: CD4+ T cells from PBMCs. Receptors were obtained from a human donor with Susac syndrome.

This chain uses TRBV9 with TRBJ2-2; D is unresolved. CDR1 and CDR2 (germline): SGDLS, YYNGEE. V dropped 2 bases and J dropped 2 bases, with 10 bases sitting between them. The CDR3 consists of 15 residues. Here the CDR3 reads CASSVQVANTGELFF. The CDR3 DNA follows: TGTGCCAGCAGCGTTCAGGTGGCCAACACCGGGGAGCTGTTTTTT.

The genes are TRBV29-1 and TRBJ1-1; no clear D. The germline CDR1 and CDR2 sequences are SQVTM and ANQGSEA. The V end was cut by 3 bases, the J end by 2 bases, with 7 bases between. The CDR3 spans 12 residues. This CDR3 reads CSVDRQNTEAFF. The CDR3 DNA reads TGCAGCGTTGACAGGCAAAACACTGAAGCTTTCTTT.

The V gene is TRBV24-1, the J gene TRBJ1-2; possible D gene TRBD1, 5 bases. The CDR3 extends over 16 amino acids. CDR1 is KGHDR and CDR2 is SFDVKD in the germline V gene. V was cut by 4 bases and J by 5 bases, with 19 bases left in between. The CDR3 reads CATSESTAPNLYGYTF. The CDR3 DNA reads as TGTGCCACCAGTGAGTCGACAGCGCCGAACTTATATGGCTACACCTTC.

In DNA form, the CDR3 reads TGTGCCAGCAGCACCCGGCGGGGGAAACCTGAAGCTTTCTTT. Amino acids: CASSTRRGKPEAFF. V gene TRBV7-8 combines with J gene TRBJ1-1; weak D call: TRBD1 (5 bases). V dropped 5 bases and J dropped 6 bases, with 16 bases sitting between them. Germline V lookup: CDR1 SGHVS, CDR2 FQNEAQ. The CDR3 has 14 residues. Together with reference TRBV7-8 and TRBJ1-1, the CDR3 gives the full variable domain: GAGVSQSPRYKVAKRGQDVALRCDPISGHVSLFWYQQALGQGPEFLTYFQNEAQLDKSGLPSDRFFAERPEGSVSTLKIQRTQQEDSAVYLCASSTRRGKPEAFFGQGTRLTVV.

The CDR3 sequence: CASSPLGGDEQFF. CDR3 sequence (DNA): TGTGCCAGCTCACCCCTCGGAGGCGATGAGCAGTTCTTC. J is TRBJ2-1 and V is TRBV18, with D perhaps TRBD2 (5 bases). From germline, CDR1 is KGHSH and CDR2 LQKENI. The CDR3 contains 13 residues. The germline V and J ends were trimmed by 3 bases and 8 bases, with 11 bases remaining between them.

The chain has TRBV7-9 and TRBJ1-1, with D possibly matching TRBD1 (6 bases). The CDR3 sequence is 14 residues long. Trimming took off 6 bases at V and 5 bases at J, with 16 bases between the two ends. The germline CDR1 and CDR2 sequences are SEHNR and FQNEAQ (reference sequence). For the CDR3, the DNA is TGTGCCAGCAGTTCGCCCATAAGGGGGACTGAAGCTTTCTTT. Translating gives CASSSPIRGTEAFF.

The V call is TRBV4-2, the J call TRBJ2-1; 8 bases are shared with TRBD2. The germline CDR1 and CDR2 sequences are LGHNA and YNFKEQ. The V and J ends lost 3 bases and 3 bases, in that order; junction bases with no gene match: 7. This CDR3 is built from 16 residues. The CDR3 region is CASSQDSGAYYNEQFF. The CDR3 nucleotides read TGTGCCAGCAGCCAGGATAGCGGGGCCTACTACAATGAGCAGTTCTTC.

This chain uses TRBV30 with TRBJ1-1; D is unclear. The CDR3 is made up of 12 amino acids. Germline assignment: CDR1 GTSNPN and CDR2 SVGIG (reference sequence). The ends were cut back, 4 bases at V and 6 bases at J, with 12 bases in the middle. The CDR3 spells CAWTARGAEAFF. CDR3 sequence (DNA): TGTGCCTGGACGGCTCGCGGAGCTGAAGCTTTCTTT. Variable domain in full (rest from reference TRBV30 and TRBJ1-1): SQTIHQWPATLVQPVGSPLSLECTVEGTSNPNLYWYRQAAGRGLQLLFYSVGIGQISSEVPQNLSASRPQDRQFILSSKKLLLSDSGFYLCAWTARGAEAFFGQGTRLTVV.

The chain uses TRBV29-1 and TRBJ1-1, with a possible D match to TRBD1 (5 bases). The V end was cut by 6 bases, the J end by 7 bases, with 15 bases between. The length of the CDR3 is 12 residues. Germline-derived CDR1 and CDR2 are SQVTM and ANQGSEA. The CDR3: CSVETGQHEAFF. The CDR3 bases are TGCAGCGTCGAAACCGGACAACATGAAGCTTTCTTT.

The chain uses TRBV20-1 and TRBJ1-1, with D perhaps TRBD1 (5 bases). The CDR3 spans 14 residues. Germline CDR1 reads DFQATT; CDR2 reads SNEGSKA (reference sequence). V lost 2 bases to trimming and J lost 1 base, with 11 bases between them. CDR3 in amino acids: CSARPGATNTEAFF. DNA for the CDR3: TGCAGTGCTAGACCTGGGGCAACGAACACTGAAGCTTTCTTT.

CDR3 DNA sequence: TGTGCCAGCAGCTTAGTCGGCAGGGCGGGTATGAACACTGAAGCTTTCTTT. Residues: CASSLVGRAGMNTEAFF. This chain connects TRBV13 to TRBJ1-1, with D tentatively TRBD1 (5 bases). Between the trimmed V and J ends, which lost 1 base and 0 bases, there was a span of 15 bases. This CDR3 comprises 17 residues. The germline V gene encodes CDR1 PRHDT and CDR2 FYEKMQ (reference sequence).

The rearrangement uses TRBV29-1 and TRBJ2-1; 11 bases are shared with TRBD2. Germline V lookup: CDR1 SQVTM, CDR2 ANQGSEA. The CDR3 has 17 amino acids. The V segment lost 1 base and the J segment 0 bases; nucleotides outside the gene matches: 5. CDR3 coding DNA: TGCAGCGTTGAAGGTTGGACTAGCGGGCTCTCCTACAATGAGCAGTTCTTC. This sequence encodes CSVEGWTSGLSYNEQFF.

The CDR3 DNA follows: TGCACCAGCAGCCACCTAAAACCTACGGGGTGGAACAATGAGCAGTTCTTC. Translation: CTSSHLKPTGWNNEQFF. The chain recombines TRBV1 with TRBJ2-1. TRBV1 is marked as a pseudogene. The CDR3 spans 17 residues.

The chain carries TRBV18 and TRBJ1-1; D unresolved. Germline-derived CDR1 and CDR2 are KGHSH and LQKENI. The V and J ends lost 5 bases and 2 bases respectively, with 9 bases between them. The CDR3 covers 13 residues. The CDR3 nucleotides read TGTGCCAGCTCAGAGGGCAGAAACACTGAAGCTTTCTTT. Encoded protein: CASSEGRNTEAFF. The entire variable domain, with the rest obtained from reference TRBV18 and TRBJ1-1, is as follows: NAGVMQNPRHLVRRRGQEARLRCSPMKGHSHVYWYRQLPEEGLKFMVYLQKENIIDESGMPKERFSAEFPKEGPSILRIQQVVRGDSAAYFCASSEGRNTEAFFGQGTRLTVV.

This clonotype was picked up one time. V is TRBV25-1 and J is TRBJ2-6; no reliable D call. The CDR3 consists of 14 residues. V was trimmed by 5 bases and J by 0 bases, leaving 5 bases between them. Germline loops: CDR1 MGHDK, CDR2 SYGVNS. The CDR3 coding sequence is TGTGCCAGCAGTTACAGCTCTGGGGCCAACGTCCTGACTTTC. It is translated as CASSYSSGANVLTF.

The chain links TRBV30 to TRBJ2-6; TRBD1 is a possible D gene (6 bases). The CDR3 runs to 17 residues. Trimming cost V 3 bases and J 0 bases, with 15 bases left between them. The germline CDR1 and CDR2 sequences are GTSNPN and SVGIG (reference sequence). The CDR3 region is CAWSKRNRDSGANVLTF. CDR3 coding DNA: TGTGCCTGGAGCAAACGAAACAGGGACTCTGGGGCCAACGTCCTGACTTTC.